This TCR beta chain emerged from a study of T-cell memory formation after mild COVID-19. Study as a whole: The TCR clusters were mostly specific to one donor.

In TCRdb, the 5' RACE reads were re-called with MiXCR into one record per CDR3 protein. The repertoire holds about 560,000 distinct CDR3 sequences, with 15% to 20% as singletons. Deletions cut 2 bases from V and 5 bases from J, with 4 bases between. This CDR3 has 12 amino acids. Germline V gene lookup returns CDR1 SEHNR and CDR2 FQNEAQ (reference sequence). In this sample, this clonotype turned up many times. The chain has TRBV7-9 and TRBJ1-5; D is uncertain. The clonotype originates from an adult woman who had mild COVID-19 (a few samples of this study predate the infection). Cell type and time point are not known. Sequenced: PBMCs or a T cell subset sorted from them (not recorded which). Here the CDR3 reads CASSLRDQPQHF. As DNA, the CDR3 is TGTGCCAGCAGCTTAAGGGATCAGCCCCAGCATTTT. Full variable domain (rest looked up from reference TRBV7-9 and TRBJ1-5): DTGVSQNPRHKITKRGQNVTFRCDPISEHNRLYWYRQTLGQGPEFLTYFQNEAQLEKSRLLSDRFSAERPKGSFSTLEIQRTEQGDSAMYLCASSLRDQPQHFGDGTRLSIL.